This T cell receptor (beta chain) was observed in a study of cytomegalovirus exposure and HLA in healthy donors. Across the study: The study's early data release held about 80 million unique TCRs from HLA-typed donors. Overall study results and limits: Analysis performed later showed TCR beta chains linked to HLA being more clonally expanded than equally common others. In a later analysis, most CMV-associated TCR beta chains appeared HLA-restricted. There were three CMV-associated chains whose specificity for CMV antigens was confirmed in vitro.

To note about this clone: Its antigen is unknown.

This CDR3 comprises 17 residues. The germline gives CDR1 LGHNA, CDR2 YSLEER. V was clipped by 0 bases and J by 0 bases, with 14 bases between them. PCR was performed using 60 Vbeta and 13 Jbeta primers. Sequenced by immunoSEQ multiplex PCR; TCRdb stores in-frame clones only, minus some. The sample carries around 170,000 clones, around 85% recorded once. Sequences were obtained from PBMCs. This sequence was found in a man in his forties in good health and CMV-seropositive. The chain is built from TRBV4-3 and TRBJ1-2, with D possibly being TRBD1 (6 bases). The CDR3 sequence: CASSQDRVDRANYGYTF. CDR3 nucleotides: TGCGCCAGCAGCCAAGATCGGGTGGACAGAGCTAACTATGGCTACACCTTC.